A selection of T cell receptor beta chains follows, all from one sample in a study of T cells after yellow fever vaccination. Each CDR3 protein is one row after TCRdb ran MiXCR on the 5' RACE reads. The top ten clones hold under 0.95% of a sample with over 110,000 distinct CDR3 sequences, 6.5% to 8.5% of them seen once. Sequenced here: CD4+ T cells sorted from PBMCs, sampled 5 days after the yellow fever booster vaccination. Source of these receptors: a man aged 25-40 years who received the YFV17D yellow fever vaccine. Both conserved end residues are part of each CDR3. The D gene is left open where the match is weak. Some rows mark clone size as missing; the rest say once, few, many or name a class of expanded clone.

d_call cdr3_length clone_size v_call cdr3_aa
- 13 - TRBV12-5 CASGYQGTDTQYF
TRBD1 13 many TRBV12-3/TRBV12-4 CASSGGQSYGYTF
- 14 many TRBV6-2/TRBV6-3 CASSYPGNNQPQHF
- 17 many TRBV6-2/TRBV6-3 CASSYGSRRVAKNIQYF
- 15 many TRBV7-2 CASSLVASPNTEAFF
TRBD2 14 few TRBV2 CASRRTSGSNEQFF
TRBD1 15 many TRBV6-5 CASSYFRGTYNEQFF
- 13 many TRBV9 CASSHVDGGEQYF
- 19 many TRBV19 CASSPPLGLDLGTYNEQFF
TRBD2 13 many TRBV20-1 CSAAFSGRNIQYF
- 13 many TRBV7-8 CASSLGRVNEQFF
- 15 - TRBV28 CASSPSGGGLETQYF
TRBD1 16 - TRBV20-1 CSVHRRDSEMNTEAFF
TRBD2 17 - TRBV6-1 CASSLVRGSIHQETQYF
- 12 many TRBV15 CATSRLAVEQFF
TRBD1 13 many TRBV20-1 CSAPWTGGYGYTF
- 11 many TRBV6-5 CASSQGIEAFF
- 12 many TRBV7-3 CASSHDRNEQFF
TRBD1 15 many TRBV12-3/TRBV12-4 CASSFALGQYEKLFF
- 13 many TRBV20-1 CSASTDTNYGYTF
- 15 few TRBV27 CASSYAPRGQETQYF
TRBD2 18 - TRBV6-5 CASSYFPPSGMGSDTQYF
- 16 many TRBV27 CASSPRLFANTGELFF
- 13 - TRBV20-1 CSASPGTGQPQHF
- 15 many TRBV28 CASSTAETPYNEQFF
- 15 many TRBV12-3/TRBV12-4 CASSLGEANTGELFF
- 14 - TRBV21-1 CASSSGGRKETQYF
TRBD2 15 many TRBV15 CATRVAGGGPGELFF
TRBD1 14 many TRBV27 CASSSGTVLYEQYF
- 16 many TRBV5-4 CASSSSLVSPANEQFF
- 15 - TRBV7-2 CASSPQVSGRETQYF
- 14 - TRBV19 CASSYSDSNEKLFF
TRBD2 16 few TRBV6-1 CASRDGGVSSYNEQFF
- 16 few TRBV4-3 CASSHSLGSGANVLTF
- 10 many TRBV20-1 CSAGANEQFF
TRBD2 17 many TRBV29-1 CSVGGGEENPNTGELFF
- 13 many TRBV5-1 CASSPGQRDTQYF
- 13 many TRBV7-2 CASSSGTYNEQFF
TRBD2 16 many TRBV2 CASNFVGLDVTGELFF
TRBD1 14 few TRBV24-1 CATRASGGNYEQYF
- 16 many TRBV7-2 CASSLVFGMGTGELFF
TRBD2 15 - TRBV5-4 CASSPGGRNTGELFF
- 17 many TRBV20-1 CSARDVRAVRYQETQYF
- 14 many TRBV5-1 CASSSQGLNTEAFF
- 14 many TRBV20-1 CSATRDLRADTQYF